The sample holds one count of the clone carrying this T cell receptor (beta chain). Antigen: not known. Time point in this sample: week 11, during vaccination. Vaccination comprised doses that each held 300 ug of mutant IDH1 20-mer peptide, plus topical imiquimod. Profiling relied on immunoSEQ multiplex PCR, and the TCRdb table lists in-frame clones only, not all of them. The profile shows 40,000 or so clones, around 84% of them singletons. The data stem from a study of a mutant IDH1 vaccine in newly diagnosed glioma. Study overall: During weeks 1, 3, 5, 7, 11, 15, 19 and 23, patients received eight vaccinations.

The V gene's germline CDR1 is SEHNR and CDR2 FQNEAQ (reference sequence). J gave up 6 bases and V 7 bases, and 14 bases lay outside the gene matches. This CDR3 contains 16 residues. This sample comprised PBMCs, obtained from a glioma patient whose treatment included an IDH1 peptide vaccine. The chain uses TRBV7-9 and TRBJ2-2; 7 bases align to TRBD2. This TCR came from a man aged 35-49 years with glioma. This CDR3 reads CASTSHATSIAGELFF. CDR3 DNA: TGTGCCAGCACCTCCCATGCGACTAGCATCGCCGGGGAGCTGTTTTTT.